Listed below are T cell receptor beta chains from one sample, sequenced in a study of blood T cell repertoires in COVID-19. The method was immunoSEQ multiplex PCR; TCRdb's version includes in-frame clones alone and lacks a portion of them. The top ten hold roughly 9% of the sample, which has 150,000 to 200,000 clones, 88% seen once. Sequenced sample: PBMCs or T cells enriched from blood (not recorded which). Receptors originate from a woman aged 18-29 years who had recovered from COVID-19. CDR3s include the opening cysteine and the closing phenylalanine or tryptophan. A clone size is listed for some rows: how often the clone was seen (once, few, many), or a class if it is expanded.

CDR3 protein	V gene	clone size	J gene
CASSISPNTGELFF	TRBV11-2	-	TRBJ2-2
CSVQMTGNTEAFF	TRBV29-1	-	TRBJ1-1
CASSVGALSGGTDTQYF	TRBV5-1	-	TRBJ2-3
CASSSRTGGNTEAFF	TRBV7-8	-	TRBJ1-1
CASSPRDSNSPLHF	TRBV3-1/TRBV3-2	-	TRBJ1-6
CASSLGGYEQYF	TRBV2	-	TRBJ2-7
CASKPGEGVGYTF	TRBV2	-	TRBJ1-2
CASSPHESSYEQYF	TRBV2	-	TRBJ2-7
CASSSTGGVKLTDTQYF	TRBV7-3	-	TRBJ2-3
CASRPQQGAYEQYF	TRBV28	-	TRBJ2-7
CASSRYQIDRDNQPQHF	TRBV7-7	-	TRBJ1-5
CASSWTSGSYEQYF	TRBV2	-	TRBJ2-7
CASSSLFSYEQYF	TRBV28	once	TRBJ2-7
CASSPPGMAGAREKLFF	TRBV18	-	TRBJ1-4
CASSPPSGSRAGANVLTF	TRBV18	-	TRBJ2-6
CASSSPGVNTEAFF	TRBV6-5	-	TRBJ1-1
CATSDPGQGNTGELFF	TRBV24-1	-	TRBJ2-2
CASSLTSGGTSSTDTQYF	TRBV28	-	TRBJ2-3
CASSPGGGRWTDIYEQYF	TRBV11-3	-	TRBJ2-7
CAWSRGNTGELFF	TRBV30	-	TRBJ2-2
CSVGQGNGNEQFF	TRBV29-1	-	TRBJ2-1
CASSSPEGARGGYTF	TRBV28	-	TRBJ1-2
CASSLGYSGEADTQYF	TRBV2	-	TRBJ2-3
CAISETTPASGNTIYF	TRBV10-3	-	TRBJ1-3
CASSPQGGYNSPLHF	TRBV3-1/TRBV3-2	few	TRBJ1-6
CASGSSGNTIYF	TRBV2	-	TRBJ1-3
CASSPPDRAYYNEQFF	TRBV6-2/TRBV6-3	-	TRBJ2-1
CAISGQVGTGYNEQFF	TRBV10-3	-	TRBJ2-1
CASSPRDREEYGYTF	TRBV19	-	TRBJ1-2
CAISPWGTTNEQFF	TRBV10-3	-	TRBJ2-1
CASSSQPGLAGGEQFF	TRBV7-8	-	TRBJ2-1
CAISGEGLLETQYF	TRBV10-3	-	TRBJ2-5
CASSRGGPDTQYF	TRBV6-4	-	TRBJ2-3
CAISPRGGVLETQYF	TRBV10-3	-	TRBJ2-5
CASSLLRTSASGEQYF	TRBV11-2	-	TRBJ2-7
CASSWRGGLRTDTQYF	TRBV6-2/TRBV6-3	-	TRBJ2-3
CASSLRGTNEAYGYTF	TRBV5-5	-	TRBJ1-2
CASSAVGLHTDTQYF	TRBV5-4	-	TRBJ2-3
CASSGRQGPYEQYF	TRBV2	-	TRBJ2-7
CASRGQGGLYEQYF	TRBV11-2	many	TRBJ2-7